This TCR beta chain was recovered during a study of blood T cell repertoires in COVID-19. From germline, CDR1 is LNHDA and CDR2 SQIVND (reference sequence). J was trimmed by 8 bases and V by 3 bases; bases with no gene match: 5. This CDR3 spans 15 amino acids. Method: immunoSEQ multiplex PCR; TCRdb's copy keeps in-frame clones and lacks some. The data show around 140,000 clones, around 89% seen once. Material: peripheral blood. The receptor was isolated from a man between 18 and 29 years old with COVID-19, enrolled during active disease. The chain has TRBV19 and TRBJ1-6; the match to TRBD1 covers 9 bases. CDR3 sequence reads: CASSIRDRVDSPLHF. CDR3 nucleotides: TGTGCCAGTAGTATTAGGGACAGGGTTGATTCACCCCTCCACTTT.